One and the same sample provided the 8 T cell receptor beta chains below, sequenced in a study of blood T cells in healthy people across ages. Sample-barcoded 5' priming and a J-beta primer mix drove a second PCR of roughly 6 to 12 cycles. Each CDR3 protein gets one entry after TCRdb re-called the 5' RACE reads with MiXCR. This repertoire shows under 950,000 distinct CDR3 sequences, around a fifth found once; its top ten account for roughly 22%. Sequences were obtained from blood. The receptors originated from a man in his 70s in good health.

This clonotype was recorded at least ten times. CDR3: CASSRGRNTEAFF. In nucleotides, the CDR3 is TGTGCCAGCAGCAGGGGCAGGAACACTGAAGCTTTCTTT. The chain is built from TRBV3-1 and TRBJ1-1, with a weak D call TRBD1 (5 bases). Germline values: CDR1 LGHDT, CDR2 YNNKEL (reference sequence). Trimming pared 5 bases from V and 1 base from J, leaving 8 bases between. The CDR3 spans 13 residues.

This clonotype was counted a few times. The CDR3 protein is CASNSGTGTDTQYF. The CDR3 region has the DNA TGTGCCAGCAATTCCGGGACAGGCACAGATACGCAGTATTTT. The chain recombines TRBV6-5 with TRBJ2-3, with 7 bases matching TRBD1. Germline V CDR1 and CDR2: MNHEY, SVGAGI. With 7 bases clipped from V and 1 base from J, the junction kept 5 bases outside the gene matches. This CDR3 comprises 14 residues.

This sequence joins TRBV10-3 and TRBJ1-2, with D possibly matching TRBD1 (5 bases). CDR3 length: 15 residues. V lost 2 bases and J lost 6, with 16 bases in between. CDR1 and CDR2 (germline): ENHRY, SYGVKD. The CDR3 sequence: CAISESWRGADGYTF. The CDR3, as DNA: TGTGCCATCAGTGAGAGTTGGAGGGGCGCGGATGGCTACACCTTC.

This chain joins TRBV3-1 and TRBJ2-5; D perhaps matches TRBD2 (5 bases). CDR1 and CDR2 (germline): LGHDT, YNNKEL (reference sequence). V was pared by 2 bases and J by 11 bases, with 18 bases between. This CDR3 is built from 14 residues. For the CDR3, the DNA is TGTGCCAGCAGCCAAACTAGAACCCCTCGAGAGCAGTACTTC. This translates into CASSQTRTPREQYF.

The chain employs TRBV28 and TRBJ1-6; TRBD1 is a possible D gene (6 bases). V was shortened by 5 bases and J by 7 bases, with 15 bases between the two germline ends. Germline-derived CDR1 and CDR2 are MDHEN and SYDVKM. The length of the CDR3 is 15 residues. The CDR3 bases are TGTGCCAGCAGTCCGAACCCGGGACAAAATTCACCCCTCCACTTT. It translates to CASSPNPGQNSPLHF.

The rearrangement links TRBV28 to TRBJ1-1; 7 bases align to TRBD1. Germline V CDR1 and CDR2: MDHEN, SYDVKM. With V trimmed by 2 bases and J by 5 bases, 5 bases remained unmatched. CDR3 length: 14 residues. CDR3 residues: CASSLPGGRTEAFF. DNA for the CDR3: TGTGCCAGCAGTTTACCAGGGGGTCGGACTGAAGCTTTCTTT.

At least ten counts were recorded for this clonotype. This chain uses TRBV13 with TRBJ1-2; D possibly corresponds to TRBD1 (5 bases). CDR1 and CDR2 (germline): PRHDT, FYEKMQ (reference sequence). The ends were cut back, 2 bases at V and 8 bases at J, with 27 bases in the middle. This CDR3 has 18 amino acids. The CDR3 region has the DNA TGTGCCAGCAGCTTACGCGGGGGGACCGGGGGACTTTCGAAGGGCTACACCTTC. Translating gives CASSLRGGTGGLSKGYTF.

V usage is TRBV12-5 and J usage is TRBJ1-2; D possibly corresponds to TRBD1 (6 bases). V was trimmed by 2 bases and J by 7 bases, leaving 11 bases between them. CDR3 length: 13 residues. Germline CDR1 is LGHNT and CDR2 is FRNRAP. The CDR3 region has the DNA TGTGCTAGTGGTTTGATGGGGGCCGGTGGCTACACCTTC. This sequence encodes CASGLMGAGGYTF.